The 30 T cell receptor beta chains listed next were all sequenced from one sample in a study of type 1 regulatory T cells. One entry per CDR3 protein, called by TCRdb with MiXCR from the reads. The data contain 80,000 to 100,000 distinct CDR3 sequences, around 30% of them singletons. The sample was CD4+ T cells, either the whole sample or a sorted fraction (not recorded which). All receptors derive from a human donor in good health.

On this clonotype itself: A read error may explain this, as a much larger clone is one base away. A read error is likely, as this CDR3 ends without the conserved phenylalanine or tryptophan. CDR3 in DNA: TGTGCCAGCAGTCCTAGGACAGGTGAGGGAGGCAATGAGCAGTTCCTC. Amino acid sequence: CASSPRTGEGGNEQFL. This chain connects TRBV27 to TRBJ2-1; perhaps TRBD1 as D (7 bases). The germline gives CDR1 MNHEY, CDR2 SMNVEV (reference sequence). This CDR3 is built from 16 residues. The V gene lost 5 bases and the J gene lost 6 bases, with 20 bases spanning the gap.

The gene calls are TRBV12-3 or TRBV12-4 and TRBJ1-4, with D possibly TRBD1 on 5 matching bases. This CDR3 comprises 14 residues. V was trimmed by 6 bases and J by 2 bases, leaving 10 bases between them. As DNA, the CDR3 is TGTGCCAGCAGCCCACGGGGGACTAATGAAAAACTGTTTTTT. Amino acid sequence: CASSPRGTNEKLFF.

The chain links TRBV7-2 to TRBJ2-7, with 9 bases lining up with TRBD2. V lost 6 bases and J lost 5; bases outside the gene matches: 8. The CDR3 is 14 residues long. Per the germline V gene, CDR1 is SGHTA and CDR2 is FQGNSA. The CDR3 coding sequence is TGTGCCAGCAGGACAGCGGGAGGATCCGACGAGCAGTACTTC. Its translation is CASRTAGGSDEQYF.

This clonotype was recorded only once. This chain links TRBV11-2 with TRBJ2-1; D may be TRBD2 (6 bases). CDR1 is SGHAT, CDR2 FQNNGV, per germline. V was cut by 8 bases and J by 5 bases, with 16 bases left in between. This CDR3 is built from 14 residues. The CDR3 loop reads CASCHNQRDNEQFF. The CDR3 region has the DNA TGTGCCAGCTGCCACAACCAGCGGGACAATGAGCAGTTCTTC.

The chain recombines TRBV24-1 with TRBJ2-5; tentatively, D is TRBD2 (6 bases). Trimming took off 3 bases at V and 3 bases at J, with 10 bases between the two ends. The germline gives CDR1 KGHDR, CDR2 SFDVKD. The CDR3 is 14 residues long. CDR3 residues: CATSDMAGKETQYF. Written as DNA, the CDR3 is TGTGCCACCAGTGATATGGCGGGGAAAGAGACCCAGTACTTC.

The chain's CDR3 is CASSLFGGRATEQFF. CDR3 coding DNA: TGTGCCAGCAGTTTATTTGGCGGGAGGGCCACTGAGCAGTTCTTC. The rearrangement uses TRBV28 and TRBJ2-1, with 9 bases that match TRBD2. Germline values: CDR1 MDHEN, CDR2 SYDVKM. After removal of 1 base from V and 9 bases from J, the junction contained 7 bases not matched to a gene. There are 15 residues in the CDR3.

This clonotype was observed a few times. This chain uses TRBV7-2 with TRBJ2-2; D ambiguous. This CDR3 contains 12 residues. V lost 5 bases to trimming and J lost 3 bases, with 4 bases between them. Germline V gene lookup returns CDR1 SGHTA and CDR2 FQGNSA. Here the CDR3 reads CASSPDTGELFF. CDR3 DNA: TGTGCCAGCAGCCCAGACACCGGGGAGCTGTTTTTT.

The chain links TRBV7-2 to TRBJ2-3, with 8 bases that match TRBD2. V gave up 7 bases and J gave up 3 bases; unmatched junction bases: 9. The CDR3 has 15 amino acids. The germline CDR1 and CDR2 sequences are SGHTA and FQGNSA. CDR3 region: CASTASGSRTDTQYF. In nucleotides, the CDR3 is TGTGCCAGCACCGCAAGCGGGAGTAGAACAGATACGCAGTATTTT.

This chain links TRBV20-1 with TRBJ1-6; D ambiguous. This CDR3 has 14 amino acids. Germline lookup yields CDR1 DFQATT and CDR2 SNEGSKA (reference sequence). V was pared by 1 base and J by 5 bases, with 9 bases between. The CDR3 nucleotides read TGCAGTGCTAGAGTAGGAGGGAATAATTCACCCCTCCACTTT. Translating it yields CSARVGGNNSPLHF.

This chain uses TRBV4-2 with TRBJ2-1, with TRBD2 matching 11 bases. Germline CDR1 and CDR2: LGHNA and YNFKEQ. V lost 0 bases and J lost 9; bases outside the gene matches: 7. This CDR3 has 16 amino acids. CDR3 nucleotide sequence: TGTGCCAGCAGCCAAGAGACTTTTACTAGCGGGAGTGAGCAGTTCTTC. It codes for CASSQETFTSGSEQFF.

This clonotype was observed a handful of times. The gene calls are TRBV27 and TRBJ2-3; the D is unclear. Germline V lookup: CDR1 MNHEY, CDR2 SMNVEV (reference sequence). V lost 4 bases and J lost 0, with 14 bases in between. The CDR3 totals 16 residues. The CDR3 is CASSSGFRVSTDTQYF. The CDR3 bases are TGTGCCAGCAGTTCTGGGTTTCGGGTTAGCACAGATACGCAGTATTTT.

The rearrangement links TRBV7-9 to TRBJ2-7; 14 bases line up with TRBD2. Looked up from germline, CDR1 is SEHNR and CDR2 is FQNEAQ (reference sequence). V was clipped by 6 bases and J by 3 bases; unmatched bases: 4. The CDR3 consists of 15 residues. The CDR3 bases are TGTGCCAGCAGAAACGGGACTAGCGGGAGCTACGAGCAGTACTTC. Protein: CASRNGTSGSYEQYF.

V gene TRBV10-3 combines with J gene TRBJ2-7, with 9 bases fitting TRBD2. The junction had 10 bases not matched to a gene; V was cut back by 11 bases and J by 5 bases. Germline V CDR1 and CDR2: ENHRY, SYGVKD. The CDR3 consists of 13 residues. CDR3 sequence (DNA): TGTGCCGTGATAGCGGGAGATTCTAACGAGCAGTACTTC. Its protein is CAVIAGDSNEQYF.

This clonotype was picked up many times. A read error may account for a junction end that differs from germline. This chain links TRBV12-3 or TRBV12-4 with TRBJ2-5; D not certain. This CDR3 comprises 11 residues. The CDR3: CASSLGETQYF. CDR3 bases: TGTGCCAGCAGCTTAGGGGAGACCCAGTACTTC.

This clonotype was detected only a few times. The chain links TRBV5-1 to TRBJ1-4; a weak D match, TRBD1 (6 bases). The germline V gene encodes CDR1 SGHRS and CDR2 YFSETQ. The CDR3 consists of 15 residues. Trimming shortened V by 4 bases and J by 7 bases, and 17 bases separated the two germline ends. CDR3: CASSPRTAPGEKLFF. Here the CDR3 DNA reads TGCGCCAGCAGCCCCCGGACAGCCCCGGGTGAAAAACTGTTTTTT.

The V gene is TRBV6-1, the J gene TRBJ2-3; 7 bases map to TRBD2. Germline CDR1 reads MNHNS; CDR2 reads SASEGT. The length of the CDR3 is 13 residues. The junction had 5 bases not matched to a gene; V was cut back by 7 bases and J by 4 bases. The CDR3 reads CASNGRSADTQYF. In nucleotides, the CDR3 is TGTGCCAGCAACGGGAGGAGCGCAGATACGCAGTATTTT.

CDR3 residues: CASSDRDRGIYEQYF. CDR3 DNA: TGTGCCAGCAGCGACCGGGACAGGGGGATTTACGAGCAGTACTTC. The V gene is TRBV2, the J gene TRBJ2-7; 11 nucleotides agree with TRBD1. V gave up 6 bases and J gave up 4 bases; unmatched junction bases: 8. Germline CDR1 and CDR2: SNHLY and FYNNEI. The length of the CDR3 is 15 residues. Using reference TRBV2 and TRBJ2-7 for the parts outside the CDR3, the full variable domain is EPEVTQTPSHQVTQMGQEVILRCVPISNHLYFYWYRQILGQKVEFLVSFYNNEISEKSEIFDDQFSVERPDGSNFTLKIRSTKLEDSAMYFCASSDRDRGIYEQYFGPGTRLTVT.

The chain recombines TRBV12-3 or TRBV12-4 with TRBJ2-7; TRBD2 is a possible D gene (5 bases). Deletions cut 3 bases from V and 3 bases from J, with 15 bases between. The CDR3 consists of 15 residues. CDR3 nucleotide sequence: TGTGCCAGCAGTTTGTCGCAGCGGAGAGACTACGAGCAGTACTTC. It translates to CASSLSQRRDYEQYF.

The chain has TRBV28 and TRBJ1-1, with no clear D. Germline V lookup: CDR1 MDHEN, CDR2 SYDVKM. This CDR3 contains 13 residues. V was cut by 2 bases and J by 1 base, with 5 bases left in between. CDR3 region: CASSLPKNTEAFF. CDR3 nucleotide sequence: TGTGCCAGCAGTTTACCCAAGAACACTGAAGCTTTCTTT.

The V gene is TRBV7-8, the J gene TRBJ2-3; TRBD2 might be the D (5 bases). Trimming left V 2 bases short and J 5 bases short, with 14 bases between. CDR1 is SGHVS and CDR2 is FQNEAQ in the germline V gene. This CDR3 is built from 15 residues. CDR3 sequence reads: CASSLIRDPLDTQYF. CDR3 sequence (DNA): TGTGCCAGCAGCTTAATCCGGGATCCGTTAGATACGCAGTATTTT.

In this sample, this clonotype turned up a few times. The chain uses TRBV11-2 and TRBJ1-4; 8 bases line up with TRBD1. With 3 bases clipped from V and 1 base from J, the junction kept 4 bases outside the gene matches. The germline gives CDR1 SGHAT, CDR2 FQNNGV. This CDR3 has 16 amino acids. CDR3 bases: TGTGCCAGCAGCTTTATCAGGGGGCGAACTAATGAAAAACTGTTTTTT. Translation gives CASSFIRGRTNEKLFF.

The V gene is TRBV5-1, the J gene TRBJ1-1, with 7 bases matching TRBD1. After removal of 4 bases from V and 5 bases from J, the junction contained 8 bases not matched to a gene. The CDR3 consists of 14 residues. CDR1 SGHRS and CDR2 YFSETQ come from the germline V gene. The CDR3 spells CASSASRGETEAFF. The CDR3 DNA follows: TGCGCCAGCAGCGCATCCAGGGGGGAAACTGAAGCTTTCTTT.

V is TRBV2 and J is TRBJ2-2, with D maybe TRBD1 (6 bases). Trimming removed 5 bases at V and 0 bases at J, with 10 bases between. Per the germline V gene, CDR1 is SNHLY and CDR2 is FYNNEI. The CDR3 consists of 15 residues. The DNA of the CDR3 is TGTGCCAGCAGTCAGGACAGCCCGAACACCGGGGAGCTGTTTTTT. This gives the protein CASSQDSPNTGELFF.

In this sample, this clonotype turned up a few times. This rearrangement joins TRBV5-1 to TRBJ2-3, with TRBD1 matching 7 bases. V trimming: 2 bases; J trimming: 3 bases; junction bases outside the gene matches: 6. The CDR3 covers 15 residues. From germline, CDR1 is SGHRS and CDR2 YFSETQ. The CDR3 sequence is CASSLGQVGTDTQYF. The CDR3 DNA is TGCGCCAGCAGCTTAGGACAGGTGGGAACAGATACGCAGTATTTT. The full variable domain, completed using reference TRBV5-1 and TRBJ2-3, is KAGVTQTPRYLIKTRGQQVTLSCSPISGHRSVSWYQQTPGQGLQFLFEYFSETQRNKGNFPGRFSGRQFSNSRSEMNVSTLELGDSALYLCASSLGQVGTDTQYFGPGTRLTVL.

In this sample, this clonotype turned up a few times. The rearrangement joins TRBV20-1 to TRBJ1-1, with 8 bases that match TRBD1. The CDR3 runs to 15 residues. The ends lost 6 bases at V and 0 bases at J; junction bases unmatched: 9. The germline CDR1 and CDR2 sequences are DFQATT and SNEGSKA (reference sequence). DNA for the CDR3: TGCAGTGCGCCCGGACAGGGCATAATGAACACTGAAGCTTTCTTT. Translated: CSAPGQGIMNTEAFF.

The chain uses TRBV6-4 and TRBJ1-3; D uncertain. V was shortened by 10 bases and J by 8 bases, with 15 bases between the two germline ends. Germline V gives CDR1 MRHNA, CDR2 SNTAGT. The CDR3 contains 12 residues. The CDR3 DNA follows: TGTGCCACCCGGCAGTCGACGGACACCATATATTTT. This codes for CATRQSTDTIYF.

This clonotype was observed a few times. The chain combines TRBV19 with TRBJ2-3; 11 bases agree with TRBD2. From germline, CDR1 is LNHDA and CDR2 SQIVND (reference sequence). V gave up 7 bases and J gave up 0 bases; unmatched junction bases: 15. The CDR3 loop spans 19 amino acids. The CDR3: CASTPGRLAGGTSTDTQYF. DNA of the CDR3: TGTGCCAGTACCCCTGGGAGGCTAGCGGGAGGAACTAGCACAGATACGCAGTATTTT.

This clonotype was counted a few times. This chain links TRBV7-2 with TRBJ2-2; 7 bases agree with TRBD1. V gave up 4 bases and J gave up 6 bases; unmatched junction bases: 11. CDR1 SGHTA and CDR2 FQGNSA come from the germline V gene. This CDR3 has 16 residues. The CDR3 DNA reads as TGTGCCAGCAGCTCTGGGACAGCCCGGGGAGCCGGGGAGCTGTTTTTT. It specifies CASSSGTARGAGELFF.

This clonotype was counted between two and nine times. J is TRBJ2-1 and V is TRBV5-1; 9 bases fit TRBD1. V was pared by 2 bases and J by 7 bases, with 4 bases of the junction left unmatched. The CDR3 consists of 14 residues. Germline CDR1 reads SGHRS; CDR2 reads YFSETQ. As DNA, the CDR3 is TGCGCCAGCAGCTTTGGGACAGGGCGGAATGAGCAGTTCTTC. Translation gives CASSFGTGRNEQFF.

This rearrangement joins TRBV20-1 to TRBJ2-1, with TRBD2 matching over 15 bases. Looked up from germline, CDR1 is DFQATT and CDR2 is SNEGSKA (reference sequence). V was pared by 6 bases and J by 9 bases, with 12 bases of the junction left unmatched. The CDR3 covers 16 residues. The CDR3 nucleotides are TGCAGTGCACCTTCCGGACTAGCGGGAGGGCCCAGTGAGCAGTTCTTC. Amino acids: CSAPSGLAGGPSEQFF.